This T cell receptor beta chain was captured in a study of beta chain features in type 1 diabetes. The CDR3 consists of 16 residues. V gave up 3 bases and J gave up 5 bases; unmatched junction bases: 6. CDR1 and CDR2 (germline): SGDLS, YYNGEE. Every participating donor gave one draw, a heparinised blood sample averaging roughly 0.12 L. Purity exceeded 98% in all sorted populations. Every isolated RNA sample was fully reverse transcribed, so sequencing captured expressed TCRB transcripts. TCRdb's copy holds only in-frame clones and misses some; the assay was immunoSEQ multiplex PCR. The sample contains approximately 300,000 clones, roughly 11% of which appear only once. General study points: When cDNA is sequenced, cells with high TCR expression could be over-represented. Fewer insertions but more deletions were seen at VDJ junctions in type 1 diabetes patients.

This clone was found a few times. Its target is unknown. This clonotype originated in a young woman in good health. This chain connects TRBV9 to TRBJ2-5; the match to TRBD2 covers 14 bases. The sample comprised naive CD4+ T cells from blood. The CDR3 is CASSATSGRVGETQYF. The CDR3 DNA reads TGTGCCAGCAGCGCGACTAGCGGGAGGGTAGGGGAGACCCAGTACTTC.